This TCR beta chain comes out of a study of early T cells in non-severe SARS-CoV-2 infection. For the study at large: Unsorted whole-blood RNA was sequenced in bulk, leaving chains unpaired.

Regarding this clonotype: One end of the junction fails to match germline, which may point to a read error.

Germline CDR1 and CDR2: MDHEN and SYDVKM. The CDR3 covers 12 residues. TCRdb re-derived calls from the 5' RACE reads in MiXCR, one entry per CDR3 protein. Of fewer than 100,000 distinct CDR3 sequences detected, around 6% appear once; the ten largest clones hold less than 9.5%. The origin of this receptor is an adult who was a healthcare worker with PCR-confirmed SARS-CoV-2 infection or an uninfected control (not recorded which). The material sequenced was whole blood. The chain combines TRBV28 with TRBJ1-2; D call uncertain. The CDR3 reads CVSSSGLDGHTF. The CDR3 DNA is TGTGTCAGCAGCTCCGGACTCGATGGCCACACCTTC.